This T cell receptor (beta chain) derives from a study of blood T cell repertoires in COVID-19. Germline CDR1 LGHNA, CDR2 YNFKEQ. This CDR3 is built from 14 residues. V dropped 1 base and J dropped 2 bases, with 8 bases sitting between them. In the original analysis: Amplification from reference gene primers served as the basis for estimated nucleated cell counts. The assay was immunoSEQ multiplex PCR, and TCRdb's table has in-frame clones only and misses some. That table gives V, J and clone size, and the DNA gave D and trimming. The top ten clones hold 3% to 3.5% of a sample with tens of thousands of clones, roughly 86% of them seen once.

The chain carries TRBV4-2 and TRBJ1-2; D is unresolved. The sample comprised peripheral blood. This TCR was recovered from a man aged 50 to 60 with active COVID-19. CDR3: CASSQGTGNYGYTF. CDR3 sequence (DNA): TGTGCCAGCAGCCAAGGGACGGGGAACTATGGCTACACCTTC.